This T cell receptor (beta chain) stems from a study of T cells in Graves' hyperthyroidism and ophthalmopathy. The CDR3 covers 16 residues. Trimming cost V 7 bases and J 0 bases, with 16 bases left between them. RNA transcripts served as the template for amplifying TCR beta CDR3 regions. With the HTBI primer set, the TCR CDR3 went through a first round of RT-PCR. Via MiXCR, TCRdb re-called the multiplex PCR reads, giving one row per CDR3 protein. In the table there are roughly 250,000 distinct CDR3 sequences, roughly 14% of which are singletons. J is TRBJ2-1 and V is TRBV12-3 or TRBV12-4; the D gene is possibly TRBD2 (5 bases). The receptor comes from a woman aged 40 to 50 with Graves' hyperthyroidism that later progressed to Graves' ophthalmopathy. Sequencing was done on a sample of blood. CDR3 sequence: CASNFRRRSSYNEQFF. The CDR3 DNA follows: TGTGCCAGCAATTTCCGGCGGAGGAGCTCCTACAATGAGCAGTTCTTC.